Each of the 16 T cell receptor beta chains below was sequenced from the same sample in a study of identifying expanded T cells in peripheral blood. The method was immunoSEQ multiplex PCR; TCRdb's version includes in-frame clones alone and lacks a portion of them. The sample lists roughly 84,000 clones, 70% to 90% seen once, with roughly 7% in the top ten. Sequencing was done on a sample of blood. All receptors come from a person aged 18 to 75 in good health.

This clone occurred a few times. The chain uses TRBV4-1 and TRBJ1-5, with D possibly being TRBD1 (6 bases). The CDR3 has 13 amino acids. V lost 5 bases, J lost 3 bases, and 8 bases lay in between. Germline V gene data show CDR1 as MGHRA and CDR2 as YSYEKL. The DNA of the CDR3 is TGCGCCAGCAGCGGACAGCTCAATCAGCCCCAGCATTTT. Translated: CASSGQLNQPQHF.

This chain connects TRBV29-1 to TRBJ2-5, with TRBD2 as a possible D gene (6 bases). The ends were cut back, 6 bases at V and 5 bases at J, with 19 bases in the middle. The CDR3 loop spans 14 amino acids. Germline loops: CDR1 SQVTM, CDR2 ANQGSEA. In DNA form, the CDR3 reads TGCAGCGTCCCCGGGCGCGGGATCGAGGAGACCCAGTACTTC. As protein: CSVPGRGIEETQYF.

The V gene is TRBV27, the J gene TRBJ2-7, with a tentative D call TRBD1 (6 bases). This CDR3 spans 14 amino acids. CDR1 is MNHEY and CDR2 is SMNVEV in the germline V gene (reference sequence). Between the trimmed V and J ends, which lost 2 bases and 1 base, there was a span of 9 bases. The CDR3 loop is CASSLGGRSYEQYF. CDR3 bases: TGTGCCAGCAGTTTAGGGGGCAGATCCTACGAGCAGTACTTC.

The chain joins TRBV30 to TRBJ1-1; D perhaps matches TRBD1 (6 bases). Trimming took off 2 bases at V and 2 bases at J, with 18 bases between the two ends. This CDR3 contains 16 residues. CDR1 is GTSNPN, CDR2 SVGIG, per germline (reference sequence). CDR3 in DNA: TGTGCCTGGAGTTTCCGGGGGCAGGGAGTTAACACTGAAGCTTTCTTT. Protein sequence: CAWSFRGQGVNTEAFF.

The chain has TRBV30 and TRBJ2-2, with 9 bases that match TRBD1. The CDR3 sequence is 14 residues long. Germline trimming cut 0 bases from V and 7 bases from J; bases unmatched to any gene: 3. Germline-derived CDR1 and CDR2 are GTSNPN and SVGIG (reference sequence). In nucleotides, the CDR3 is TGTGCCTGGAGTGTACAGGGGGCTGGCGGGGAGCTGTTTTTT. Its translation: CAWSVQGAGGELFF.

DNA for the CDR3: TGTGCCAGCAGTAGACAGGGCATGAACACTGAAGCTTTCTTT. Amino acids: CASSRQGMNTEAFF. The V call is TRBV2, the J call TRBJ1-1, with 7 bases matching TRBD1. The ends lost 5 bases at V and 0 bases at J; junction bases unmatched: 3. The CDR3 loop spans 14 amino acids. The germline CDR1 and CDR2 sequences are SNHLY and FYNNEI.

The chain is built from TRBV14 and TRBJ1-2, with D possibly matching TRBD1 (6 bases). Germline CDR1 is SGHDN and CDR2 is FVKESK. V lost 4 bases, J lost 5 bases, and 11 bases lay in between. This CDR3 has 13 residues. The CDR3 loop reads CASSRSGEYGYTF. In DNA form, the CDR3 reads TGTGCCAGCAGCCGTTCAGGGGAGTATGGCTACACCTTC.

The chain employs TRBV9 and TRBJ2-1, with D maybe TRBD2 (6 bases). Per germline, CDR1 SGDLS and CDR2 YYNGEE. Trimming left V 0 bases short and J 4 bases short, with 14 bases between. This CDR3 region has 16 residues. The CDR3 sequence: CASSVVGTSSYNEQFF. The CDR3 DNA is TGTGCCAGCAGCGTAGTAGGCACTAGCAGTTACAATGAGCAGTTCTTC.

The chain links TRBV2 to TRBJ1-2; D ambiguous. In germline, CDR1 is SNHLY, CDR2 FYNNEI. The CDR3 is made up of 13 amino acids. V lost 6 bases and J 4 bases, leaving 12 bases between the germline ends. CDR3 residues: CASRQYGSYGYTF. The CDR3 DNA is TGTGCCAGCAGGCAATACGGGAGCTATGGCTACACCTTC.

This clone has a handful of counts. CDR3 loop: CASSLDPAGVGETQYF. The CDR3 DNA is TGTGCCAGCAGCTTGGATCCAGCGGGAGTGGGGGAGACCCAGTACTTC. The genes are TRBV5-4 and TRBJ2-5, with TRBD2 matching over 8 bases. V lost 0 bases to trimming and J lost 5 bases; unmatched junction nucleotides: 9. In germline, CDR1 is SGHNT, CDR2 YYREEE (reference sequence). This CDR3 has 16 amino acids.

The sample holds one count of this clone. V usage is TRBV11-3 and J usage is TRBJ1-1; no reliable D call. The ends were cut back, 5 bases at V and 4 bases at J, with 8 bases in the middle. CDR3 length: 12 residues. The germline CDR1 and CDR2 sequences are SGHNT and YENEEA. As DNA, the CDR3 is TGTGCCAGCAGCCCCCTTGGCACTGAAGCTTTCTTT. Translation: CASSPLGTEAFF.

CDR3 residues: CASSVRTSGRTDTQYF. The CDR3 nucleotides read TGTGCCAGCAGCGTACGGACTAGCGGGAGAACAGATACGCAGTATTTT. The V gene is TRBV7-8, the J gene TRBJ2-3; TRBD2 agrees at 13 bases. Germline assignment: CDR1 SGHVS and CDR2 FQNEAQ. The J segment lost 3 bases and the V segment lost 5 bases, leaving 5 bases of the junction unmatched. CDR3 size: 16 residues.

J is TRBJ2-5 and V is TRBV5-4; 7 positions match TRBD1. Germline loops: CDR1 SGHNT, CDR2 YYREEE (reference sequence). The V and J ends lost 3 bases and 1 base, in that order; junction bases with no gene match: 6. This CDR3 region has 15 residues. The CDR3 spells CASSSGRGRQETQYF. DNA for the CDR3: TGTGCCAGCAGCTCCGGAAGGGGGCGCCAAGAGACCCAGTACTTC.

The chain recombines TRBV7-3 with TRBJ2-1; 10 nucleotides agree with TRBD2. This CDR3 is 16 amino acids long. The V gene's germline CDR1 is SGHTA and CDR2 FQGTGA. J gave up 8 bases and V 5 bases, and 12 bases lay outside the gene matches. The CDR3 spells CASSPTLAGVGHEQFF. CDR3 DNA sequence: TGTGCCAGCAGCCCGACTCTAGCGGGAGTTGGACATGAGCAGTTCTTC.

This clone has only a few counts. The chain joins TRBV7-3 to TRBJ1-2; D remains unclear. CDR1 SGHTA and CDR2 FQGTGA come from the germline V gene. This CDR3 is 13 amino acids long. Trimming shortened V by 5 bases and J by 5 bases, and 12 bases separated the two germline ends. The CDR3 DNA sequence: TGTGCCAGCAGCCAAACGAGCGCGTATGGCTACACCTTC. This codes for CASSQTSAYGYTF. Full variable domain (rest looked up from reference TRBV7-3 and TRBJ1-2): GAGVSQTPSNKVTEKGKYVELRCDPISGHTALYWYRQSLGQGPEFLIYFQGTGAADDSGLPNDRFFAVRPEGSVSTLKIQRTERGDSAVYLCASSQTSAYGYTFGSGTRLTVV.

V gene TRBV7-8 combines with J gene TRBJ1-5; the match to TRBD1 covers 8 bases. The CDR3 is made up of 18 amino acids. Trimming took 5 bases from V and 0 from J; bases not matched to a gene: 12. CDR1 and CDR2 (germline): SGHVS, FQNEAQ. The CDR3 is CASSLPPQGAGSNQPQHF. The CDR3 nucleotides read TGTGCCAGCAGCCTCCCCCCGCAGGGGGCCGGTAGCAATCAGCCCCAGCATTTT.